Shown below are 8 T cell receptor beta chains from a single sample sequenced in a study of T cells in Graves' hyperthyroidism and ophthalmopathy. TCR beta CDR3 regions were amplified from RNA transcripts. When the TCR CDR3 underwent first-round RT-PCR, the HTBI primer set was used. Each CDR3 protein is one row after TCRdb ran MiXCR on the multiplex PCR reads. The table includes 550,000 to 650,000 distinct CDR3 sequences, roughly 14% detected once. Sequenced sample: blood. The receptors derive from a woman aged 30 to 39 with Graves' hyperthyroidism that later progressed to Graves' ophthalmopathy.

This clonotype was counted ten times or more. The chain carries TRBV28 and TRBJ1-1; D gene unclear. V shed 7 bases and J shed 2 bases, with 11 bases lying between them. The CDR3 runs 13 residues. Germline loops: CDR1 MDHEN, CDR2 SYDVKM. The CDR3 here is CASNPARNTEAFF. The CDR3 region has the DNA TGTGCCAGCAACCCCGCTAGAAACACTGAAGCTTTCTTT.

In its sample, this clonotype was seen a few times. The rearrangement links TRBV7-6 to TRBJ2-7, with D perhaps being TRBD1 or TRBD2 (5 bases each). Deletions cut 1 base from V and 5 bases from J, with 15 bases between. The CDR3 has 15 amino acids. The germline V gene encodes CDR1 SGHVS and CDR2 FNYEAQ. The CDR3 loop is CASSLDSARGDEQYF. The CDR3 DNA is TGTGCCAGCAGCTTAGATTCAGCTCGGGGCGACGAGCAGTACTTC.

The table lists this clonotype with many counts. V gene TRBV30 combines with J gene TRBJ1-4; 10 nucleotides match TRBD1. Trimming cost V 6 bases and J 5 bases; bases outside gene matches: 6. The CDR3 covers 14 residues. Germline CDR1 and CDR2: GTSNPN and SVGIG (reference sequence). The CDR3 region is CACTRTGGNEKLFF. The CDR3, as DNA: TGTGCCTGCACGCGGACAGGGGGAAATGAAAAACTGTTTTTT. Full variable domain (remainder filled in from reference TRBV30 and TRBJ1-4): SQTIHQWPATLVQPVGSPLSLECTVEGTSNPNLYWYRQAAGRGLQLLFYSVGIGQISSEVPQNLSASRPQDRQFILSSKKLLLSDSGFYLCACTRTGGNEKLFFGSGTQLSVL.

At least ten counts were recorded for this clonotype. The chain has TRBV3-1 and TRBJ1-1, with TRBD1 matching over 7 bases. The CDR3 has 14 amino acids. V was clipped by 0 bases and J by 4 bases; unmatched bases: 2. Germline values: CDR1 LGHDT, CDR2 YNNKEL (reference sequence). The CDR3 DNA is TGTGCCAGCAGCCAAGATGCAGGGGGCACTGAAGCTTTCTTT. It codes for CASSQDAGGTEAFF.

This clonotype was counted ten times or more. The rearrangement joins TRBV12-3 or TRBV12-4 to TRBJ2-3; 8 bases map to TRBD2. The V gene end was trimmed by 1 base and the J gene end by 3 bases; junction bases not matched to a gene: 3. This CDR3 comprises 15 residues. The CDR3 protein is CASSLGAGATDTQYF. The DNA of the CDR3 is TGTGCCAGCAGTTTAGGAGCGGGAGCAACAGATACGCAGTATTTT.

In this sample, this clonotype turned up a few times. For the CDR3, the DNA is TGTGCCAGCAGCGTAGACTCACAGGGGGCTACGCAGTATTTT. It codes for CASSVDSQGATQYF. J is TRBJ2-3 and V is TRBV7-9, with TRBD1 matching 9 bases. CDR1 is SEHNR, CDR2 FQNEAQ, per germline (reference sequence). V shed 5 bases and J 8 bases; nucleotides not matched to a gene: 8. CDR3 size: 14 residues.

This clonotype was seen a few times. CDR3: CASSGYRYEQYF. As DNA, the CDR3 is TGTGCCAGCTCCGGCTACCGGTACGAGCAGTACTTC. The rearrangement uses TRBV7-8 and TRBJ2-7; D is uncertain. The CDR3 extends over 12 amino acids. The V gene lost 8 bases and the J gene lost 4 bases, with 12 bases spanning the gap. Germline CDR1 and CDR2: SGHVS and FQNEAQ.

This clonotype appeared many times. The chain uses TRBV9 and TRBJ2-3; 7 bases map to TRBD2. After removal of 8 bases from V and 0 bases from J, the junction contained 9 bases not matched to a gene. This CDR3 has 15 residues. Germline V lookup: CDR1 SGDLS, CDR2 YYNGEE. CDR3 region: CARTGPSGSTDTQYF. The CDR3 DNA follows: TGTGCCAGAACAGGTCCTAGCGGTAGCACAGATACGCAGTATTTT.